Below, 3 T cell receptor beta chains from the same sample are listed, as sequenced in a study of shared clonotypes between healthy human individuals. The method was immunoSEQ multiplex PCR; TCRdb's version includes in-frame clones alone and lacks a portion of them. Found here are some 2,100,000 clones, under 97% of them singletons; the top ten hold about 0.13%. The sequenced sample was naive CD4+ T cells sorted from blood. Subset meaning: CD45RA+ positively selected. Receptor source: a man younger than 35 in good health.

The V and J genes are TRBV7-2 and TRBJ2-7; TRBD2 matches 14 bases. CDR3 size: 18 residues. Germline lookup yields CDR1 SGHTA and CDR2 FQGNSA. Trimming at V came to 6 bases and at J to 2 bases, leaving 12 bases not matched to a gene. The CDR3 sequence: CASSMTGGTSGSAYEQYF. CDR3 DNA sequence: TGTGCCAGCAGTATGACGGGAGGGACTAGCGGGAGCGCCTACGAGCAGTACTTC.

The chain employs TRBV7-2 and TRBJ1-1; D is unclear. Germline V lookup: CDR1 SGHTA, CDR2 FQGNSA. CDR3 length: 14 residues. With 5 bases removed from V and 3 bases from J, the gap between germline ends came to 13 bases. The CDR3 loop reads CASSKFGDHTEAFF. CDR3 DNA: TGTGCCAGCAGCAAGTTCGGAGATCACACTGAAGCTTTCTTT.

This clone was counted a single time. The chain combines TRBV28 with TRBJ2-5, with unresolved D. CDR1 is MDHEN, CDR2 SYDVKM, per germline. The CDR3 extends over 14 amino acids. V was cut by 1 base and J by 5 bases, with 11 bases left in between. CDR3 amino acids: CASSLFGSWETQYF. The CDR3 DNA sequence: TGTGCCAGCAGTTTATTCGGCAGTTGGGAGACCCAGTACTTC.